The 3 T cell receptor beta chains reported below all come from one sample, sequenced in a study of cytomegalovirus exposure and HLA in healthy donors. Libraries were prepared by immunoSEQ multiplex PCR; TCRdb keeps only in-frame clonotypes and omits some of them. Of about 140,000 clones in the sample, about nine tenths were seen once. The sample was PBMCs. These receptors came from a man in his late teens or twenties in good health and CMV-seronegative.

This chain joins TRBV5-1 and TRBJ1-2; no firm D call. CDR1 and CDR2 (germline): SGHRS, YFSETQ. Trimming pared 2 bases from V and 2 bases from J, leaving 7 bases between. The CDR3 runs to 13 residues. The CDR3 spells CASSFVSNYGYTF. The CDR3 region has the DNA TGCGCCAGCAGCTTTGTAAGCAACTATGGCTACACCTTC.

This rearrangement joins TRBV19 to TRBJ2-1; TRBD2 matches at 8 bases. CDR1 is LNHDA, CDR2 SQIVND, per germline (reference sequence). The V gene end was trimmed by 3 bases and the J gene end by 0 bases; junction bases not matched to a gene: 10. The CDR3 is made up of 18 amino acids. The CDR3 DNA reads as TGTGCCAGTAGTATCCAGCTCGGGAGGGGGAGCTCCTACAATGAGCAGTTCTTC. Translation gives CASSIQLGRGSSYNEQFF.

V and J are TRBV4-1 and TRBJ2-3; TRBD2 aligns across 10 bases. CDR1 is MGHRA, CDR2 YSYEKL, per germline. There are 17 residues in the CDR3. J gave up 0 bases and V 7 bases, and 10 bases lay outside the gene matches. The CDR3 DNA sequence: TGCGCCAGCACCCAGCGGGGGGGACTCTCTAGCACAGATACGCAGTATTTT. It specifies CASTQRGGLSSTDTQYF.